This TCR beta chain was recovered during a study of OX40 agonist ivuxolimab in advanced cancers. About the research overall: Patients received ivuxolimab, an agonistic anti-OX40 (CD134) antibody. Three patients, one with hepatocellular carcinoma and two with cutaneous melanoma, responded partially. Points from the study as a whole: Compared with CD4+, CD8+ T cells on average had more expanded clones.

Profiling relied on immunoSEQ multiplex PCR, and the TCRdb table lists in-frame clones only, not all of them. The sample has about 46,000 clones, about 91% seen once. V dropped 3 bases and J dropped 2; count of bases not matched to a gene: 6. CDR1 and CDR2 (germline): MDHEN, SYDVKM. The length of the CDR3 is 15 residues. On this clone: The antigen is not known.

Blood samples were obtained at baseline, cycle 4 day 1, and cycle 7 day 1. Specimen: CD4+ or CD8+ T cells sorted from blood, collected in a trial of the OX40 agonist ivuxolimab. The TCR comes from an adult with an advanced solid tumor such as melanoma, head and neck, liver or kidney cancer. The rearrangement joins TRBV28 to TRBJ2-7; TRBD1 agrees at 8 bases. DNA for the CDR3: TGTGCCAGCAGTTTCAGGGGGCGAACAACCTACGAGCAGTACTTC. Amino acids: CASSFRGRTTYEQYF.